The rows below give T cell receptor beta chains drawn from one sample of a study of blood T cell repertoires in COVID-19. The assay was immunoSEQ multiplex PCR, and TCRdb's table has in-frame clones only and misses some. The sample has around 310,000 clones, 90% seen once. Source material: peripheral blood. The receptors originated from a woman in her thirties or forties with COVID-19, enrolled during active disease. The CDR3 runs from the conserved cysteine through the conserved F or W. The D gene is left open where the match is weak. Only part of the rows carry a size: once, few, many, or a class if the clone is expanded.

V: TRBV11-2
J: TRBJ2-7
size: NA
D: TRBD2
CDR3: CASSLVASGSSEQYF
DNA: TGTGCCAGCAGCTTAGTCGCTAGCGGGAGCTCCGAGCAGTACTTC

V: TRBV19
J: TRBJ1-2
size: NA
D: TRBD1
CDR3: CASSETGLGYTF
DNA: TGTGCCAGTAGTGAGACAGGGCTCGGCTACACCTTC

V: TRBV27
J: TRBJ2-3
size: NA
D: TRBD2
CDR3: CASSPGLATDTQYF
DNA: TGTGCCAGCAGTCCTGGACTAGCGACAGATACGCAGTATTTT

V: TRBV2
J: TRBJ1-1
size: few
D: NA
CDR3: CASSLQGSTEAFF
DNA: TGTGCCAGCAGTCTTCAGGGGAGCACTGAAGCTTTCTTT

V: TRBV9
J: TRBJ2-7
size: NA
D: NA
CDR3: CASSVGTGEWVDEQYF
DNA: TGTGCCAGCAGCGTAGGTACGGGAGAGTGGGTGGACGAGCAGTACTTC

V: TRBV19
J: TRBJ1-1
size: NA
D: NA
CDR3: CASSIRIGANTEAFF
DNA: TGTGCCAGTAGTATACGGATAGGGGCGAACACTGAAGCTTTCTTT

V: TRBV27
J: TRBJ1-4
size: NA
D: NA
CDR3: CASSLVGAWGNEKLFF
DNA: TGTGCCAGCAGTTTAGTTGGGGCTTGGGGAAATGAAAAACTGTTTTTT

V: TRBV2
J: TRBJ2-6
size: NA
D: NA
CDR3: CASRGRGPGTGANVLTF
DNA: TGTGCCAGCAGGGGGCGGGGGCCAGGGACTGGGGCCAACGTCCTGACTTTC

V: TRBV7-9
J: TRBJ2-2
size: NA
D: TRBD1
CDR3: CASSSGQGTPNTGELFF
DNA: TGTGCCAGCAGCTCGGGACAGGGGACGCCGAACACCGGGGAGCTGTTTTTT

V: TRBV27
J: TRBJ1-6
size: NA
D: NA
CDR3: CASSLVGGRTPLHF
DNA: TGTGCCAGCAGTTTGGTCGGGGGTCGTACACCCCTCCACTTT

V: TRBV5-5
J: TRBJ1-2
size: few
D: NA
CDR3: CASSLVGDGYTF
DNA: TGTGCCAGCAGCTTGGTGGGAGATGGCTACACCTTC

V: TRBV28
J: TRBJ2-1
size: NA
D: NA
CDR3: CASSLYPGITGNEQFF
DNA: TGTGCCAGCAGTTTGTACCCGGGGATCACTGGGAATGAGCAGTTCTTC

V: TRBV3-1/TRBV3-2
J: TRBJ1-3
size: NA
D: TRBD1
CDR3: CASSQDRYSGNTIYF
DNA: TGTGCCAGCAGCCAGGACAGGTATTCTGGAAACACCATATATTTT

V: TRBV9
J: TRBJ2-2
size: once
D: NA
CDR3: CASSVDRGGTGELFF
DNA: TGTGCCAGCAGCGTAGACAGGGGAGGCACCGGGGAGCTGTTTTTT

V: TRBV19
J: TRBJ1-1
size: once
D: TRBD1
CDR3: CASSQPGGREAFF
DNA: TGTGCCAGTAGTCAACCAGGGGGTCGGGAAGCTTTCTTT